This is a list of T cell receptor beta chains from one sample in a study of blood T cell repertoires in COVID-19. TCRdb's table, derived via immunoSEQ multiplex PCR, lists solely in-frame clones and lacks some. The top ten hold 1.5% to 2% of the sample, which has about 250,000 clones, about 89% seen once. The sequenced sample was peripheral blood. These receptors all come from a woman in her sixties who had recovered from COVID-19. CDR3s include the opening cysteine and the closing phenylalanine or tryptophan. The D gene is left open where the match is weak. Size values are once, few and many counts, or a class for expanded clones, and some rows have none.

clone size	J gene	D gene	V gene	CDR3 DNA	CDR3 protein
-	TRBJ2-4	TRBD2	TRBV6-1	TGTGCCAGCAGTGCAAGGACTAGCGGGGTAGTGAGTAACATTCAGTACTTC	CASSARTSGVVSNIQYF
-	TRBJ2-1	TRBD1	TRBV24-1	TGTGCCACCAGTGACCCGCTTCAGGGGGCCAATGAGCAGTTCTTC	CATSDPLQGANEQFF
-	TRBJ1-5	-	TRBV6-1	TGTGCCAGCAGTGAAGGCAGGGGTCCCAATCAGCCCCAGCATTTT	CASSEGRGPNQPQHF
-	TRBJ1-6	-	TRBV27	TGTGCCAGCAGAACAGGGCTTTCACCCCTCCACTTT	CASRTGLSPLHF
-	TRBJ2-5	-	TRBV7-9	TGTGCCAGCAGCTTAGCTTTGGGAGGAGAGACCCAGTACTTC	CASSLALGGETQYF
-	TRBJ2-5	TRBD2	TRBV7-3	TGTGCCAGCAGCTTAACGGGGGAGGGGTCCCAGTACTTC	CASSLTGEGSQYF
-	TRBJ1-4	TRBD1	TRBV5-6	TGTGCCAGCAGCTGGGACAGGGGGGATGAAAAACTGTTTTTT	CASSWDRGDEKLFF
-	TRBJ1-1	TRBD1	TRBV5-1	TGCGCCAGCACCTCCGGGACAGGAAGTACTGAAGCTTTCTTT	CASTSGTGSTEAFF
-	TRBJ2-7	-	TRBV5-4	TGTGCCAGCAACCCCTCGGGTAACCTCTACGAGCAGTACTTC	CASNPSGNLYEQYF
-	TRBJ1-6	TRBD1	TRBV5-1	TGCGCCAGCCGCAGGGACAGGGTAAATAATTCACCCCTCCACTTT	CASRRDRVNNSPLHF
-	TRBJ2-3	-	TRBV7-3	TGTGCCAGCAGCCAACCCTCAAAGGGGGTAAGCACAGATACGCAGTATTTT	CASSQPSKGVSTDTQYF
-	TRBJ1-4	-	TRBV28	TGTGCCAGCAGTTTATGGGGAGGGGGTCTGTTTTTT	CASSLWGGGLFF
-	TRBJ1-1	TRBD1	TRBV5-1	TGCGCCAGCAGCAGAGGACAGGGGAGTTTCGCTGAAGCTTTCTTT	CASSRGQGSFAEAFF
-	TRBJ1-1	TRBD1	TRBV5-1	TGCGCCAGCAGCTTAGGGGACAGGGGGAACACTGAAGCTTTCTTT	CASSLGDRGNTEAFF
-	TRBJ2-4	TRBD2	TRBV4-1	TGCGCCAGCAGCCAAGGGGTTATTAGCGGGCCCAAAAACATTCAGTACTTC	CASSQGVISGPKNIQYF
-	TRBJ2-7	-	TRBV7-3	TGTGCCAGCAGTGACCGCCTTAGCGAAATCCCCTACGAGCAGTACTTC	CASSDRLSEIPYEQYF
-	TRBJ2-2	TRBD1	TRBV27	TGTGCCAGCAGTAAACGGACAGGCGTAGCAGGGGGCACCGGGGAGCTGTTTTTT	CASSKRTGVAGGTGELFF
-	TRBJ1-6	-	TRBV6-5	TGTGCCAGCAGTTACTCGGGGTCCGGGGGTTCACCCCTCCACTTT	CASSYSGSGGSPLHF
-	TRBJ2-5	TRBD2	TRBV28	TGTGCCAGCAGTTTAGGGACTAGCGGGGAAGAGACCCAGTACTTC	CASSLGTSGEETQYF
-	TRBJ1-2	-	TRBV18	TGTGCCAGCTCACCCACAGGGAGCTATGGCTACACCTTC	CASSPTGSYGYTF
few	TRBJ1-4	-	TRBV10-1	TGCGCCAGCAGTGAGGTGCGGGTTACTACTAATGAAAAACTGTTTTTT	CASSEVRVTTNEKLFF
-	TRBJ2-5	TRBD2	TRBV6-6	TGTGCCAGCAGTTACTCGTCGGGGGGGCGAGAGACCCAGTACTTC	CASSYSSGGRETQYF
-	TRBJ1-4	-	TRBV5-4	TGTGCCAGCAGCCTCGGGGGGGGGCGGAAAACTAATGAAAAACTGTTTTTT	CASSLGGGRKTNEKLFF
-	TRBJ2-1	-	TRBV6-6	TGTGCCAGCAGTTACCGGACTAATCAGAATGAGCAGTTCTTC	CASSYRTNQNEQFF
-	TRBJ1-2	-	TRBV4-2	TGTGCCAGCAGCCAAGAGAGTCGGCAGTGGGCGGGCTACACCTTC	CASSQESRQWAGYTF
-	TRBJ1-2	TRBD1	TRBV9	TGTGCCAGCAGCGTAGATAGGGGGCCCTATGGCTACACCTTC	CASSVDRGPYGYTF
-	TRBJ2-6	-	TRBV7-3	TGTGCCAGCAGCTTAAGTCTCAGGGCTGGGGCCAACGTCCTGACTTTC	CASSLSLRAGANVLTF
-	TRBJ2-3	-	TRBV14	TGTGCCAGCAGCCAACTGACAGTTAGCACAGATACGCAGTATTTT	CASSQLTVSTDTQYF
-	TRBJ1-5	-	TRBV9	TGTGCCAGCAGCTCCGGGAGGAATCAGCCCCAGCATTTT	CASSSGRNQPQHF
-	TRBJ2-7	TRBD1	TRBV28	TGTGCCAGCAGTTTATCGGGACAGGGGGTCGCCGAGCAGTACTTC	CASSLSGQGVAEQYF
-	TRBJ1-1	TRBD1	TRBV6-4	TGTGCCAGCAGTGATGGGACAGGGTTCACTGAAGCTTTCTTT	CASSDGTGFTEAFF
few	TRBJ2-7	TRBD1	TRBV7-9	TGTGCCAGCACCAAACTGACAGGGACCTACGAGCAGTACTTC	CASTKLTGTYEQYF
-	TRBJ2-1	-	TRBV21-1	TGTGCCAGCAGCAAAGGACAGCGGGGGGGTCTAGTTGAGCAGTTCTTC	CASSKGQRGGLVEQFF
-	TRBJ2-3	TRBD2	TRBV4-1	TGCGCCAGCAGCCAGACCATAGCGGGGGGGCTTCCGTATTTT	CASSQTIAGGLPYF
once	TRBJ2-1	-	TRBV13	TGTGCCAGCAGCCTTGGACAGGGAGGGAATGAGCAGTTCTTC	CASSLGQGGNEQFF
once	TRBJ1-2	-	TRBV27	TGTGCCACGCTCCCCCGGGGTAGTAACTATGGCTACACCTTC	CATLPRGSNYGYTF
-	TRBJ2-1	TRBD1	TRBV25-1	TGTGCCAGCACCCTCCGGGACAGGGGATTCAATGAGCAGTTCTTC	CASTLRDRGFNEQFF
-	TRBJ2-5	-	TRBV27	TGTGCCAGCAGTTTATCGGGGAGACCCCATCAGGAGACCCAGTACTTC	CASSLSGRPHQETQYF
once	TRBJ1-3	-	TRBV6-4	TGTGCCAGCAGTGACAACCAGGGGACTGGAAACACCATATATTTT	CASSDNQGTGNTIYF
-	TRBJ1-2	-	TRBV10-2	TGCGCCAGCAGTGACGGGAGGGAGGGCTCCTTC	CASSDGREGSF
-	TRBJ1-3	-	TRBV9	TGTGCCAGCAGCCCGTTATTGGGAGGGTACCCGAACACCATATATTTT	CASSPLLGGYPNTIYF
-	TRBJ2-5	TRBD1	TRBV12-5	TGTGCTAGTGGTTCCGGGACAGGGGTGGGAGAGACCCAGTACTTC	CASGSGTGVGETQYF
-	TRBJ2-7	TRBD2	TRBV28	TGTGCCAGCAGCCCCGGACAGATTGGACTAGCGGGGTTTCCCTACGAGCAGTACTTC	CASSPGQIGLAGFPYEQYF
few	TRBJ2-7	-	TRBV6-6	TGTGCCAGCTCCAGGGCAAACGAGCAGTACTTC	CASSRANEQYF
once	TRBJ1-6	-	TRBV6-2/TRBV6-3	TGTGCCAGCAGTCGTTCCGATAATTCACCCCTCCACTTT	CASSRSDNSPLHF
-	TRBJ2-2	TRBD1	TRBV4-1	TGCGCCAGCAGCCAAGCTACGACAGGGGTGAACACCGGGGAGCTGTTTTTT	CASSQATTGVNTGELFF
-	TRBJ2-7	TRBD1	TRBV20-1	TGCAGTGCTCCCCGGTCCGGGACAGCCTACTTC	CSAPRSGTAYF
-	TRBJ2-7	-	TRBV7-6	TGTGCCAGCAGCTACGGCTCCGTCTTCCGGGGTTCCGCGGACTACGAGCAGTACTTC	CASSYGSVFRGSADYEQYF
-	TRBJ2-5	TRBD2	TRBV6-5	TGTGCCAGCAGTCAGCGGGGGTCAGAGACCCAGTACTTC	CASSQRGSETQYF
-	TRBJ2-7	TRBD2	TRBV2	TGTGCCAGCAGTAGGACTAGCGGGGGCCCTATCGGAGAGCAGTACTTC	CASSRTSGGPIGEQYF
-	TRBJ2-5	-	TRBV27	TGTGCCAGCAGGGTCGGGGGTCGGGAGACCCAGTACTTC	CASRVGGRETQYF
-	TRBJ1-1	-	TRBV9	TGTGCCAGCAGCGTAGTATCAGACACTGAAGCTTTCTTT	CASSVVSDTEAFF